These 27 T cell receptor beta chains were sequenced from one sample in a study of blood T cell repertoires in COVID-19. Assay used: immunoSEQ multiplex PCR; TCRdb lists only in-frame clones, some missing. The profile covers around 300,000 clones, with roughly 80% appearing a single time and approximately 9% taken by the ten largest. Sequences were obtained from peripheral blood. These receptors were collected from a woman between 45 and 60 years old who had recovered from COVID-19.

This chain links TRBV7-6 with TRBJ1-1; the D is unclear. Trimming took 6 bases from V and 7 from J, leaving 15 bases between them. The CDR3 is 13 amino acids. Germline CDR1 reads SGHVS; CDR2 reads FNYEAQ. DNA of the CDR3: TGTGCCAGCAGAGTATTCCTTGGAGATGAAGCTTTCTTT. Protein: CASRVFLGDEAFF.

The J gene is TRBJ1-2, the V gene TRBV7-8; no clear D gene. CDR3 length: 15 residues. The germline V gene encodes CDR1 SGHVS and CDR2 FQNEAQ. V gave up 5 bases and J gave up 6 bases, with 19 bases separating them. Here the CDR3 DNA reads TGTGCCAGCAGCGCTGGGGAGGGAACCTCCCATGGCTACACCTTC. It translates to CASSAGEGTSHGYTF.

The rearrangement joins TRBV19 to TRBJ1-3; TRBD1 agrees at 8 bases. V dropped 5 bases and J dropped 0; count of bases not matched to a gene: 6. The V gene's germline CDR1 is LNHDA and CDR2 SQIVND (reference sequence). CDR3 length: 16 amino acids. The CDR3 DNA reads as TGTGCCAGTAGTCACAGGGGGGGTAGCTCTGGAAACACCATATATTTT. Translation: CASSHRGGSSGNTIYF.

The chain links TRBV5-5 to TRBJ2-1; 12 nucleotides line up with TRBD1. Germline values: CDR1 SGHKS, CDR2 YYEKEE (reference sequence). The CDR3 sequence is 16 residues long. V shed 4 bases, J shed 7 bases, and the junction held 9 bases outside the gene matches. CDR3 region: CASSQLGTGGENEQFF. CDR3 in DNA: TGTGCCAGCAGCCAATTAGGGACAGGGGGCGAGAATGAGCAGTTCTTC.

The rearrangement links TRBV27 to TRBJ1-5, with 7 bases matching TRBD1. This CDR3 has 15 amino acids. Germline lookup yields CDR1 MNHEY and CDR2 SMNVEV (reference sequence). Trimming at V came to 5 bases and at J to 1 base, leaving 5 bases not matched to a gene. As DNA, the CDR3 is TGTGCCAGCAGTGCTGGGACAGAAAGCAATCAGCCCCAGCATTTT. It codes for CASSAGTESNQPQHF.

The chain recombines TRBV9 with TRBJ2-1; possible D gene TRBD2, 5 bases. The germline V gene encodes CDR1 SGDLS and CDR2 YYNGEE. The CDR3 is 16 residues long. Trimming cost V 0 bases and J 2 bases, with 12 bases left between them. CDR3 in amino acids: CASSVETGRAYNEQFF. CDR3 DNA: TGTGCCAGCAGCGTAGAAACGGGGAGAGCCTACAATGAGCAGTTCTTC.

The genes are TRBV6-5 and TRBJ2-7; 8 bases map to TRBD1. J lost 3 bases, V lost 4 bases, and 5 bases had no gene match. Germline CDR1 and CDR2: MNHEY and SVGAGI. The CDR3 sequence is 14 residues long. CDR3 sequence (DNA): TGTGCCAGCAGTTGGGACAGGAATAACTACGAGCAGTACTTC. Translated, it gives CASSWDRNNYEQYF.

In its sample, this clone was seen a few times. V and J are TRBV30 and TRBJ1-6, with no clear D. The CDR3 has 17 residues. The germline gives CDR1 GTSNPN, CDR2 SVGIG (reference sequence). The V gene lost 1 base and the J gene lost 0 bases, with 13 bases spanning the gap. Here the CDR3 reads CAWSGSAGSSYNSPLHF. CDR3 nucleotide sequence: TGTGCCTGGAGTGGGTCCGCCGGGAGCTCCTATAATTCACCCCTCCACTTT.

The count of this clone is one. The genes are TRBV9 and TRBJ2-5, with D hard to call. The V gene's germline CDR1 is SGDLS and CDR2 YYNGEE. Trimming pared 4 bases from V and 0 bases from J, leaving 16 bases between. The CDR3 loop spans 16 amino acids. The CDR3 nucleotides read TGTGCCAGCAGCCCCCGACAAACCATGTACCAAGAGACCCAGTACTTC. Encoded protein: CASSPRQTMYQETQYF. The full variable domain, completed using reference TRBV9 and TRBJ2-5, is DSGVTQTPKHLITATGQRVTLRCSPRSGDLSVYWYQQSLDQGLQFLIQYYNGEERAKGNILERFSAQQFPDLHSELNLSSLELGDSALYFCASSPRQTMYQETQYFGPGTRLLVL.

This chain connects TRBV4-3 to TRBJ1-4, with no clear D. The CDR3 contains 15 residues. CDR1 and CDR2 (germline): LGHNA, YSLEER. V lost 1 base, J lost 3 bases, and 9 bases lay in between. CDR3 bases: TGCGCCAGCAGCCAAGGTCTGTCAGCTAATGAAAAACTGTTTTTT. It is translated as CASSQGLSANEKLFF.

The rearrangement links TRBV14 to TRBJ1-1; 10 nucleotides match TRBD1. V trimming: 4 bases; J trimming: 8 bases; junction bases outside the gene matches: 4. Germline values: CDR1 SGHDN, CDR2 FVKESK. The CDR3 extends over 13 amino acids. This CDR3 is CASSPRTGGEAFF. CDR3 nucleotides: TGTGCCAGCAGCCCCAGGACAGGGGGAGAAGCTTTCTTT.

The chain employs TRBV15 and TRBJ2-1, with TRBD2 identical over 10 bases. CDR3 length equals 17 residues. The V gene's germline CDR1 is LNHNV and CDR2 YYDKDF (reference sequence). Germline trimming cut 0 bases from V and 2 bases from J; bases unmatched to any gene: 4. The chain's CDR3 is CATSRDQGLATYNEQFF. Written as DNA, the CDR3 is TGTGCCACCAGCAGAGATCAGGGACTAGCGACCTACAATGAGCAGTTCTTC.

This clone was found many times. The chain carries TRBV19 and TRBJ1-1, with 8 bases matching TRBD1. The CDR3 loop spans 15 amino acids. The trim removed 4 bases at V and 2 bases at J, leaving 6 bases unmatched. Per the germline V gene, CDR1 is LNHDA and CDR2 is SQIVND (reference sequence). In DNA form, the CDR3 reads TGTGCCAGTAGTACCTCCGACAGGGGTAACACTGAAGCTTTCTTT. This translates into CASSTSDRGNTEAFF.

CDR3 DNA sequence: TGTGCCAGCAGCCCGACAGGGATTCCTTATAATTCACCCCTCCACTTT. It yields the protein CASSPTGIPYNSPLHF. V and J are TRBV7-9 and TRBJ1-6; 7 nucleotides agree with TRBD1. This CDR3 has 16 amino acids. V shed 5 bases, J shed 4 bases, and the junction held 8 bases outside the gene matches. Germline-derived CDR1 and CDR2 are SEHNR and FQNEAQ (reference sequence).

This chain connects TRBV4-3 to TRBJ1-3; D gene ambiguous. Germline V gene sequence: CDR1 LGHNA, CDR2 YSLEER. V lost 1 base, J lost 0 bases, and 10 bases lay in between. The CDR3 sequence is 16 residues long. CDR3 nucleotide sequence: TGCGCCAGCAGCCAAGGGACCGGGGTCTCTGGAAACACCATATATTTT. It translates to CASSQGTGVSGNTIYF.

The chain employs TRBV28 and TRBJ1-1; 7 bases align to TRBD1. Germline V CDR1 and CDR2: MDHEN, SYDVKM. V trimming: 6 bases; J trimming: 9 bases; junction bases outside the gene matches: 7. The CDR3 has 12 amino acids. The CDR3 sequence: CASSLRQGQAFF. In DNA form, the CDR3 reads TGTGCCAGCAGCCTTAGACAGGGCCAAGCTTTCTTT.

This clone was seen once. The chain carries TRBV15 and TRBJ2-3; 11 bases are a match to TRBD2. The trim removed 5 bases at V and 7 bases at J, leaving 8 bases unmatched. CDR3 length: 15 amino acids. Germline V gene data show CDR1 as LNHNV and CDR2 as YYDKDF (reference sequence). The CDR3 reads CATSVQLAGAHTQYF. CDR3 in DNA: TGTGCCACCAGCGTCCAACTAGCGGGAGCTCATACGCAGTATTTT.

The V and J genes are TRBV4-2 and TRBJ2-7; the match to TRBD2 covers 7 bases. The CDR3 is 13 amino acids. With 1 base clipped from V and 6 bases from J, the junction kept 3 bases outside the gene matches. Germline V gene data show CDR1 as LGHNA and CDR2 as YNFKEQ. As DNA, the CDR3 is TGTGCCAGCAGCCAAGTGTCTAGCGGCGAGCAGTACTTC. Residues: CASSQVSSGEQYF.

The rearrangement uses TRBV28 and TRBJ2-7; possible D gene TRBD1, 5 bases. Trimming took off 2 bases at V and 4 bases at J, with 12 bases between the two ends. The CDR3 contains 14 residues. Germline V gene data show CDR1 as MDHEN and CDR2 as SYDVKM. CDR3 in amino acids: CASSLIGAEYEQYF. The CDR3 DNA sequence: TGTGCCAGCAGTTTAATAGGGGCCGAGTACGAGCAGTACTTC.

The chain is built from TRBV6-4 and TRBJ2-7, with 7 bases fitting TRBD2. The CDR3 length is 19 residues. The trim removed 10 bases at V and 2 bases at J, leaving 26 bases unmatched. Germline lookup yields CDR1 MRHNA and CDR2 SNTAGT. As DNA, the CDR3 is TGTGCCACTCCCTCCCTTCAGAGGTTCGATAAGCGGGACCCCTACGAGCAGTACTTC. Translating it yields CATPSLQRFDKRDPYEQYF.

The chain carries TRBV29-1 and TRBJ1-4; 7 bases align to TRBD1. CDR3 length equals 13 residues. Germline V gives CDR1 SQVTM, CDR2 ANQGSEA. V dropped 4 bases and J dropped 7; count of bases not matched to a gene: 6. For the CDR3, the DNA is TGCAGCGTTGGACGACAGGGTATTGAAAAACTGTTTTTT. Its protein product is CSVGRQGIEKLFF. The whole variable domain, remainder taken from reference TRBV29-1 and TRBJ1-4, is SAVISQKPSRDICQRGTSLTIQCQVDSQVTMMFWYRQQPGQSLTLIATANQGSEATYESGFVIDKFPISRPNLTFSTLTVSNMSPEDSSIYLCSVGRQGIEKLFFGSGTQLSVL.

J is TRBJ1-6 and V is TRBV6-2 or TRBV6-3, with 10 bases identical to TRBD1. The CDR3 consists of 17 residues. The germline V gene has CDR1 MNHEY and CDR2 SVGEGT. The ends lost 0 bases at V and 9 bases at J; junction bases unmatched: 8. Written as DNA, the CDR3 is TGTGCCAGCAGTTACTCCCCAGGGACAGGGGATGGTTCACCCCTCCACTTT. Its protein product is CASSYSPGTGDGSPLHF.

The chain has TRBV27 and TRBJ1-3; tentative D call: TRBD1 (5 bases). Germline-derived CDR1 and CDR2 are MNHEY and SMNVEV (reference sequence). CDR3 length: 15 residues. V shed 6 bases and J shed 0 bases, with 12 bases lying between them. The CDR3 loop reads CASSIDSTSGNTIYF. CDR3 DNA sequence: TGTGCCAGCAGCATAGACAGCACCTCTGGAAACACCATATATTTT.

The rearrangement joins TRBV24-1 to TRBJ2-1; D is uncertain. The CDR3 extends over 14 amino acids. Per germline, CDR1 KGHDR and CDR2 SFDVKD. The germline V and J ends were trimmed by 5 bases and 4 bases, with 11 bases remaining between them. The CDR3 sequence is CATSATTQYNEQFF. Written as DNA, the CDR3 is TGTGCCACCAGTGCAACAACCCAGTACAATGAGCAGTTCTTC.

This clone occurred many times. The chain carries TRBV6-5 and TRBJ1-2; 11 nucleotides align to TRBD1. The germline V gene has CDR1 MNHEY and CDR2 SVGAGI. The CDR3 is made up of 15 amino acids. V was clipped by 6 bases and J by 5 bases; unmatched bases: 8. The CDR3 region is CASRWTGGSPYGYTF. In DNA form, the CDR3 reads TGTGCCAGCAGATGGACAGGGGGCTCGCCATATGGCTACACCTTC.

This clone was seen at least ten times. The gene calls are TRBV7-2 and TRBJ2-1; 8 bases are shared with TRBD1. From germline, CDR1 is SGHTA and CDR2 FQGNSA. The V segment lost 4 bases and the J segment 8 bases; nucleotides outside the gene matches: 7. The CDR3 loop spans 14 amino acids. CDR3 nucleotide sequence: TGTGCCAGCAGCTGGTGGACAGGGTTCGATGAGCAGTTCTTC. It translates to CASSWWTGFDEQFF.

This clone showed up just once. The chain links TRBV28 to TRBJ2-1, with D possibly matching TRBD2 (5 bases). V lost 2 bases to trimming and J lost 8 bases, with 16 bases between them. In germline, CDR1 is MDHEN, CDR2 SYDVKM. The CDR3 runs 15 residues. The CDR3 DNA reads TGTGCCAGCAGTTTACTAAGCCCGGCGCGGGATGAGCAGTTCTTC. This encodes CASSLLSPARDEQFF.